This T cell receptor (beta chain) derives from a study of early stage breast cancer tumors. General observations from the study: Functional markers like CD4, CD8 and FOXP3 were missed in bulk sequencing. Comparing each tissue with blood distinguished tumor from normal in most of the 16 patients.

Some clones are missing from TCRdb's copy, which holds only in-frame ones; the method was immunoSEQ multiplex PCR. Of a few thousand clones listed, 64% were seen once; the top ten hold around 27%. Comments on this clone: Its specificity is unknown.

The CDR3 has 15 amino acids. Germline lookup yields CDR1 SQVTM and CDR2 ANQGSEA. Trimming took off 5 bases at V and 6 bases at J, with 22 bases between the two ends. The sequenced sample was breast tumor tissue. This chain uses TRBV29-1 with TRBJ1-2, with D uncertain. This receptor was obtained from a person aged 45-65 years with breast cancer. The CDR3 region is CSVSTDFRTMDGYTF. The CDR3 nucleotides are TGCAGCGTTTCTACGGATTTCCGTACAATGGATGGCTACACCTTC.